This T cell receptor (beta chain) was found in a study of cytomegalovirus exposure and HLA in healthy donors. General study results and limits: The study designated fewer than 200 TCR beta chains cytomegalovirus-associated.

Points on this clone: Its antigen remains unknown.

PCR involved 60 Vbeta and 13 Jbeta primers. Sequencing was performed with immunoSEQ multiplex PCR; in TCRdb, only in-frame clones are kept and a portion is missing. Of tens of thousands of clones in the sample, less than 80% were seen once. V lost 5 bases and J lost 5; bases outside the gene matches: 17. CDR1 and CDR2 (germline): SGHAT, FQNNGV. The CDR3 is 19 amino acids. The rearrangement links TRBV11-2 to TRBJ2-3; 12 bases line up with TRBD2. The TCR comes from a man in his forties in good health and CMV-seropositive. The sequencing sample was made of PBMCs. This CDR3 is CASSPLTTSGGHPRDTQYF. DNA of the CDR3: TGTGCCAGCAGCCCGTTAACGACTAGCGGGGGCCACCCGAGAGATACGCAGTATTTT.